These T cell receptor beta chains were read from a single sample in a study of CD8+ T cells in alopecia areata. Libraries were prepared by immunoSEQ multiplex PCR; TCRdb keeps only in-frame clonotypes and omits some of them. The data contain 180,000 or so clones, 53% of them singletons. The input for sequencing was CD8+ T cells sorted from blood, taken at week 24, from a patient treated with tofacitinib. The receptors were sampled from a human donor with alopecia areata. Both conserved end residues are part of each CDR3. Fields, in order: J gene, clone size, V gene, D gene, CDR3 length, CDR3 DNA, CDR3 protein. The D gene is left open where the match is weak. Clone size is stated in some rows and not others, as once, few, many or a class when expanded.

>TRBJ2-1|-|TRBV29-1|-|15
TGCAGCGTTGAAGGGGGGGCCCTGAGACCCAATGAGCAGTTCTTC
CSVEGGALRPNEQFF
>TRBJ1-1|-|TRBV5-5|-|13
TGTGCCAGCAGCGCAAAGGGGAACACTGAAGCTTTCTTT
CASSAKGNTEAFF
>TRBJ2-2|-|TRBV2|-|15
TGTGCCAGCAGTGAGGGGGGGCCCAACACCGGGGAGCTGTTTTTT
CASSEGGPNTGELFF
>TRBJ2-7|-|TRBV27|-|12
TGTGCCAGCAGGGCTCTCTCCTACGAGCAGTACTTC
CASRALSYEQYF
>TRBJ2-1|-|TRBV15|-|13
TGTGCCACCGCCGGGGTTCGGGGCAATGAGCAGTTCTTC
CATAGVRGNEQFF
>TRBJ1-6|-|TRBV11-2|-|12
TGTGCCAGCAGCTCATATAATTCACCCCTCCACTTT
CASSSYNSPLHF
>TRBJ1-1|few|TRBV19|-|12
TGTGCCAGTACCTACATGAACACTGAAGCTTTCTTT
CASTYMNTEAFF
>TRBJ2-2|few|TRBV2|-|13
TGTGCCAGCAGCCCAGGGTGGACCGGGGAGCTGTTTTTT
CASSPGWTGELFF
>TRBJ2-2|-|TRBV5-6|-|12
TGTGCCAGCAGCTTGGTGGCCGGGGAGCTGTTTTTT
CASSLVAGELFF
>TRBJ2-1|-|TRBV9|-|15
TGTGCCAGCAGCCCGGACCGAGCCTCCTACAATGAGCAGTTCTTC
CASSPDRASYNEQFF
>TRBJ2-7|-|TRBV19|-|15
TGTGCCAGTAGTATCAGACTAGTGGATCCCTACGAGCAGTACTTC
CASSIRLVDPYEQYF
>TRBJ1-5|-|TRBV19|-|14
TGTGCCAGTAGGAGCCTGGAGGGCAATCAGCCCCAGCATTTT
CASRSLEGNQPQHF
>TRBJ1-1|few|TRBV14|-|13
TGTGCCAGCAGCACCATAGGGGGTCCTGAAGCTTTCTTT
CASSTIGGPEAFF
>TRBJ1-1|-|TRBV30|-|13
TGTGCCTGGAGTGAGCAGGGGAACACTGAAGCTTTCTTT
CAWSEQGNTEAFF
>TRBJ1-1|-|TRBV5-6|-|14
TGTGCCAGCAGCTTTTATCAGGTGAACACTGAAGCTTTCTTT
CASSFYQVNTEAFF
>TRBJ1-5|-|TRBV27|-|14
TGTGCCAGCAGCCCGGGACACCGCAGTTCGGCCCAGCATTTT
CASSPGHRSSAQHF
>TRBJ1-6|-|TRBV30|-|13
TGTGCCTGGAGTGTATCCGGGGGTTCACCCCTCCACTTT
CAWSVSGGSPLHF
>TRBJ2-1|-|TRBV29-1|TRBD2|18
TGCAGCGTTGAGGGTTTGGGTAGCGGGGGGCGATCCTACAATGAGCAGTTCTTC
CSVEGLGSGGRSYNEQFF
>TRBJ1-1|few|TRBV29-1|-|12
TGCGGCGGGACATTAGCGAACACTGAAGCTTTCTTT
CGGTLANTEAFF
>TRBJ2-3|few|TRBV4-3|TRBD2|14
TGCGCCAGCAGCCTCCTCCGGGGGGCAGATACGCAGTATTTT
CASSLLRGADTQYF
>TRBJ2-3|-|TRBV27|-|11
TGTGCCAGCAGGGGGGCAGATACGCAGTATTTT
CASRGADTQYF
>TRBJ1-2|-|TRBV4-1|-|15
TGCGCCAGCAGCCAAGTTAATGGCGGGACATATGGCTACACCTTC
CASSQVNGGTYGYTF
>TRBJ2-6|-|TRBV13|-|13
TGTGCCAGCAGCCTGGGACTTGCCAACGTCCTGACTTTC
CASSLGLANVLTF
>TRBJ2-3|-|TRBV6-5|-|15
TGTGCCAGCAGTCAACAAATCGCTAGCACAGATACGCAGTATTTT
CASSQQIASTDTQYF
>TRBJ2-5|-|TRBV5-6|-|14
TGTGCCAGCAGCTCACCTCCGGAGGAAGAGACCCAGTACTTC
CASSSPPEEETQYF
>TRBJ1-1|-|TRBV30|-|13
TGTGCCTGGATGGTTTCGTTGAACACTGAAGCTTTCTTT
CAWMVSLNTEAFF
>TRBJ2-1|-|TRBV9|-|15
TGTGCCAGCAGCCCCGAGGGGACCAGATACAATGAGCAGTTCTTC
CASSPEGTRYNEQFF
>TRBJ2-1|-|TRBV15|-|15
TGTGCCACCAGCAGAGGTGGGACTTCCTACAATGAGCAGTTCTTC
CATSRGGTSYNEQFF
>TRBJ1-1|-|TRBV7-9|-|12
TGTGCCAGCAGCCCCATGAACACTGAAGCTTTCTTT
CASSPMNTEAFF
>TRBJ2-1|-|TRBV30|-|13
TGTGCCTGGAGTGAGACAGCCTACAATGAGCAGTTCTTC
CAWSETAYNEQFF
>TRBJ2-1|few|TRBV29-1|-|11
TGCAGCGTTGACAGGGACAATGAGCAGTTCTTC
CSVDRDNEQFF
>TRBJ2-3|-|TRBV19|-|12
TGTGCCAGTAGTATTTCTGCGGATACGCAGTATTTT
CASSISADTQYF
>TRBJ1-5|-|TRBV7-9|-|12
TGTGCCAGCAGCGCGTTGAATCAGCCCCAGCATTTT
CASSALNQPQHF
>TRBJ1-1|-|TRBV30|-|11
TGTGCCTGGAGTGTCATGGGTGAAGCTTTCTTT
CAWSVMGEAFF
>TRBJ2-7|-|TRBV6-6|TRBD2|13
TGTGCCAGCATACCCGGGGGGGCCTACGAGCAGTACTTC
CASIPGGAYEQYF
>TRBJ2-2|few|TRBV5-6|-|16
TGTGCCAGCAGGCTTGAAAACACAGGTCGAACCGGGGAGCTGTTTTTT
CASRLENTGRTGELFF
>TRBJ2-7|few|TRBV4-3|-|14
TGCGCCAGCAGCCAAGATCGCGGGTCCTACGAGCAGTACTTC
CASSQDRGSYEQYF
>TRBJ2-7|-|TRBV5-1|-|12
TGCGCCAGCAGCTTGAACGGGTACGAGCAGTACTTC
CASSLNGYEQYF
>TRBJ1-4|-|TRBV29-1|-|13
TGCAGCGTTATAGGAGAGGGACAAGAAAAACTGTTTTTT
CSVIGEGQEKLFF
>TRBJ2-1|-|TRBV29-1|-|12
TGCAGCGTTGAGGAACACTACAATGAGCAGTTCTTC
CSVEEHYNEQFF
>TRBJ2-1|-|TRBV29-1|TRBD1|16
TGCAGCGTTCCCCGGACAGGGATGGGTTTATACAATGAGCGGTTCTTC
CSVPRTGMGLYNERFF
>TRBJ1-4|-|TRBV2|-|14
TGTGCCAGCAGTGTTCGGGGTGGTAATGAAAAACTGTTTTTT
CASSVRGGNEKLFF